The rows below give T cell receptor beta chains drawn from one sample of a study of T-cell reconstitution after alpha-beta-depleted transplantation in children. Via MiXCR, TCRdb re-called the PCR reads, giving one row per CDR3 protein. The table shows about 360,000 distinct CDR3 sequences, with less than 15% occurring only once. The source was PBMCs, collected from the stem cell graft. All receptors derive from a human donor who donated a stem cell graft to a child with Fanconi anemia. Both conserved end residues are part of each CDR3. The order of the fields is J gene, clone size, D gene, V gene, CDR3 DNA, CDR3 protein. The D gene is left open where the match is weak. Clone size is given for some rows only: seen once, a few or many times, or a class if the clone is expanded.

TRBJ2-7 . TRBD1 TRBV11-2 TGTGCCAGCAGCCCCGGTACGGGACAGGGACTTTACGAGCAGTACTTC CASSPGTGQGLYEQYF
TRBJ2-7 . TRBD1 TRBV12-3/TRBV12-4 TGTGCCAGCAGGGGCCAGACAGGGAATACCTACGAGCAGTACTTC CASRGQTGNTYEQYF
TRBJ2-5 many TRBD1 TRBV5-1 TGCGCCAGCAGTTTCGACAGGGCGACCGAAGAGACCCAGTACTTC CASSFDRATEETQYF
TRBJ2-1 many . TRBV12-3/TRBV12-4 TGTGCCAGCATCCCTCGACCCTTCCAATCCTACAATGAGCAGTTCTTC CASIPRPFQSYNEQFF
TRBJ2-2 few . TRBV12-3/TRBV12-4 TGTGCCAGCAGGCACAGTAACACCGGGGAGCTGTTTTTT CASRHSNTGELFF
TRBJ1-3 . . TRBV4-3 TGCGCCAGCAGTCACGGGGGAGTCTATGGAAACACCATATATTTT CASSHGGVYGNTIYF
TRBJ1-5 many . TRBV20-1 TGCAGTGCTAGTAGAGGACCGTATCAGCCCCAGCATTTT CSASRGPYQPQHF
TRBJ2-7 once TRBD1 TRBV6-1 TGTGCCAGCAACCGGGACAGGGGGCAAGAACCGTCCTACGAGCAGTACTTC CASNRDRGQEPSYEQYF
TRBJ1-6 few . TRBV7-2 TGTGCCAGCAGCTTATACAGCGGGGGTAGGAATTCACCCCTCCACTTT CASSLYSGGRNSPLHF
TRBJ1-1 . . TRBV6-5 TGTTCCAGCAGTTACTCCCCCGGGGCCACTGAAGCTTTCTTT CSSSYSPGATEAFF
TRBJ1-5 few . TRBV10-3 TGTGCCATCAGTATTGACGGTAATCAGCCCCAGCATTTT CAISIDGNQPQHF
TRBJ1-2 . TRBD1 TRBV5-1 TGCGCCAGCAGCCCTCCTACAGGGGGTGGTAAAGGCTACACCTTC CASSPPTGGGKGYTF
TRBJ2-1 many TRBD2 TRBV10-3 TGTGCCATCAGTGATCGGGGGGACAATGAGCAGTTCTTC CAISDRGDNEQFF
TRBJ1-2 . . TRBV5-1 TGCGCCAGCAGCCCCGGAATAGATGGCGGCTACACCTTC CASSPGIDGGYTF
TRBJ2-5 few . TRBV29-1 TGCAGCGTTGAAATTAACTTGCAAGAGACCCAGTACTTC CSVEINLQETQYF
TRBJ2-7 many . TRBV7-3 TGTGCCAGCAGCTTAACAGGCACCTACGAGCAGTACTTC CASSLTGTYEQYF
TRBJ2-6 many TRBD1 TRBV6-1 TGTGCCAGCAGTCAAACGACAGGGGATGACTCTGGGGCCAACGTCCTGACTTTC CASSQTTGDDSGANVLTF
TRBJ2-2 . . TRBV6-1 TGTGCCAGCACCCTTTCGGGGCCCGGGGAGCTGTTTTTT CASTLSGPGELFF
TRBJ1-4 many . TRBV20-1 TGCAGTGCTGCTGGGACCGCGAATGAAAAACTGTTTTTT CSAAGTANEKLFF
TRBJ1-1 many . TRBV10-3 TGTGCCATCAGTGACAGAATGAACACTGAAGCTTTCTTT CAISDRMNTEAFF
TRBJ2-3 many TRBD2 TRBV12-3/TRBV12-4 TGTGCCAGCAGTTCGAGCGGGGCAGGAGATACGCAGTATTTT CASSSSGAGDTQYF
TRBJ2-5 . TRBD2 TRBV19 TGTGCCAGTAGTATAGGCGGGGGGAGTGAAGAGACCCAGTACTTC CASSIGGGSEETQYF
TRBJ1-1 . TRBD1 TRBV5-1 TGCGCCAGCAGCTTCCCCACAGGGGCCACGAACACTGAAGCTTTCTTT CASSFPTGATNTEAFF
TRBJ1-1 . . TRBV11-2 TGTGCCAGCAGCCCGACGGGGATTCTTCTGAACACTGAAGCTTTCTTT CASSPTGILLNTEAFF
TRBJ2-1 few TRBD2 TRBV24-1 TGTGCCACCAGTGAAGAGCGGGGGGGGGTTGGGCAGTTCTTC CATSEERGGVGQFF
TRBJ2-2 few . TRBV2 TGTGCCAGCAGTGAAGCCCAGACCGGGGAGCTGTTTTTT CASSEAQTGELFF